What follows is one TCR beta chain and its context. Data came from immunoSEQ multiplex PCR; TCRdb stores just in-frame clones and leaves some out. The sample contains approximately 70,000 clones, 90% to 95% of which appear only once. This sample was included in a study of human thymus T cells. Thymus was obtained from resections taken during corrective heart surgery. This sequence was found in a girl less than two years old with a congenital heart defect but otherwise immunologically healthy. Input material: thymus tissue.

Written as DNA, the CDR3 is TGTGCTAGTGGTGAAGCGGGACTAGGGTTCGCTAGCACAGATACGCAGTATTTT. The encoded protein is CASGEAGLGFASTDTQYF. The chain is built from TRBV12-5 and TRBJ2-3; TRBD2 matches at 8 bases. The germline V gene encodes CDR1 LGHNT and CDR2 FRNRAP. This CDR3 contains 18 residues. Losses at the gene ends were 5 bases for V and 0 bases for J; bases not matched to a gene: 13. The complete variable domain, with remaining parts taken from reference TRBV12-5 and TRBJ2-3, reads DARVTQTPRHKVTEMGQEVTMRCQPILGHNTVFWYRQTMMQGLELLAYFRNRAPLDDSGMPKDRFSAEMPDATLATLKIQPSEPRDSAVYFCASGEAGLGFASTDTQYFGPGTRLTVL.